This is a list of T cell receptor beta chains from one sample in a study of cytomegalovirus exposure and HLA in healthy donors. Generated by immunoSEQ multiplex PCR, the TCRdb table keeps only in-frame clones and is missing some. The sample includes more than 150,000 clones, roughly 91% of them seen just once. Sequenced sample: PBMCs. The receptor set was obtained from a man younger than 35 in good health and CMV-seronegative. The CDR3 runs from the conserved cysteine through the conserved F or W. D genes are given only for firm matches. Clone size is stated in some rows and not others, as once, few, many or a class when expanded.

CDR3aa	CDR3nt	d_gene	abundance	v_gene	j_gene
CASSQAQWQGNTEAFF	TGCGCCAGCAGCCAAGCTCAGTGGCAGGGAAACACTGAAGCTTTCTTT	NA	NA	TRBV4-1	TRBJ1-1
CASSYSTGGGEKLFF	TGTGCCAGCAGTTACTCGACAGGGGGCGGGGAAAAACTGTTTTTT	TRBD1	NA	TRBV6-5	TRBJ1-4
CASSFSSGTSPTDTQYF	TGCGCCAGCAGCTTCTCCTCCGGGACTAGCCCCACAGATACGCAGTATTTT	TRBD2	NA	TRBV5-1	TRBJ2-3
CASSLGTSGRPDTQYF	TGTGCCAGCAGTTTAGGGACTAGCGGGAGGCCAGATACGCAGTATTTT	TRBD2	NA	TRBV27	TRBJ2-3
CASSDQGSYNEQFF	TGCGCCAGCAGCGACCAGGGTTCCTACAATGAGCAGTTCTTC	NA	NA	TRBV10-2	TRBJ2-1
CASRRGFGQIATGELFF	TGTGCCAGCCGGAGAGGGTTTGGACAGATTGCCACCGGGGAGCTGTTTTTT	NA	NA	TRBV5-8	TRBJ2-2
CASSYRQGQQFF	TGTGCCAGCAGTTACCGACAGGGCCAGCAGTTCTTC	TRBD1	NA	TRBV6-5	TRBJ2-1
CATGAGLRHEQYF	TGTGCCACGGGAGCGGGCTTACGCCACGAGCAGTACTTC	NA	NA	TRBV5-4	TRBJ2-7
CASSSGQGYGNTIYF	TGCGCCAGCAGCTCCGGACAGGGGTATGGAAACACCATATATTTT	TRBD1	NA	TRBV4-1	TRBJ1-3
CATLDRGMNTEAFF	TGTGCCACCTTGGACAGGGGTATGAACACTGAAGCTTTCTTT	TRBD1	few	TRBV6-1	TRBJ1-1
CSVPSGSEQFF	TGCAGCGTACCTAGCGGGAGTGAGCAGTTCTTC	TRBD2	NA	TRBV29-1	TRBJ2-1
CASSEGELGAQYF	TGCGCCAGCAGCGAGGGGGAACTCGGGGCCCAGTACTTC	NA	NA	TRBV5-1	TRBJ2-5
CASSGEGVRKGIQYF	TGTGCCAGCAGCGGCGAGGGTGTACGGAAGGGCATTCAGTACTTC	NA	NA	TRBV5-8	TRBJ2-4
CASSQEGTTEAFF	TGCGCCAGCAGCCAAGAGGGGACAACCGAAGCTTTCTTT	NA	NA	TRBV4-1	TRBJ1-1
CASSNWDSHEKLFF	TGTGCCAGCAGCAACTGGGACAGTCATGAAAAACTGTTTTTT	TRBD1	NA	TRBV11-2	TRBJ1-4
CASSPSTGHQIYGYTF	TGTGCCAGCTCACCTTCAACGGGACACCAGATTTATGGCTACACCTTC	NA	NA	TRBV18	TRBJ1-2
CASTPSGDRGRNEQFF	TGTGCCAGCACCCCAAGCGGGGACAGGGGAAGAAATGAGCAGTTCTTC	TRBD1	NA	TRBV25-1	TRBJ2-1
CASSQPQGAEGNEQFF	TGCGCCAGCAGCCAACCACAGGGGGCGGAAGGCAATGAGCAGTTCTTC	TRBD1	NA	TRBV4-3	TRBJ2-1
CASSRPTGTTGELFF	TGTGCCAGCAGTCGCCCGACAGGGACCACCGGGGAGCTGTTTTTT	TRBD1	NA	TRBV7-8	TRBJ2-2
CASRDSNSPLHF	TGTGCCAGCAGGGACAGTAATTCACCCCTCCACTTT	NA	few	TRBV6-6	TRBJ1-6
CASSKDRQETQYF	TGTGCCAGCAGCAAGGACAGACAAGAGACCCAGTACTTC	NA	NA	TRBV11-1	TRBJ2-5
CASSTNHEEVELFF	TGTGCCAGCAGCACGAACCATGAGGAAGTGGAGCTGTTTTTT	NA	NA	TRBV28	TRBJ2-2
CASSTPGGEQFF	TGTGCCAGCAGCACACCAGGAGGCGAGCAGTTCTTC	NA	NA	TRBV6-5	TRBJ2-1
CASSTTGGVRTEAFF	TGTGCCAGCAGTACGACAGGGGGCGTGAGGACTGAAGCTTTCTTT	TRBD1	NA	TRBV27	TRBJ1-1
CASTAGGRTYEQYF	TGTGCCAGTACCGCAGGGGGAAGGACCTACGAGCAGTACTTC	TRBD1	NA	TRBV19	TRBJ2-7
CASSMDSYNEQFF	TGTGCCAGCAGTATGGACAGTTACAATGAGCAGTTCTTC	NA	NA	TRBV6-5	TRBJ2-1
CASSLGTGDNQPQHF	TGCGCCAGCAGCTTGGGGACAGGGGACAATCAGCCCCAGCATTTT	TRBD1	NA	TRBV5-1	TRBJ1-5
CASRPTGGGSGETQYF	TGTGCCAGCAGACCCACAGGGGGCGGTTCGGGTGAGACCCAGTACTTC	TRBD1	NA	TRBV11-2	TRBJ2-5
CASSQERLAVNEQFF	TGTGCCAGCAGCCAAGAACGACTAGCGGTAAATGAGCAGTTCTTC	TRBD2	NA	TRBV4-2	TRBJ2-1
CASSPPTGGNNQPQHF	TGTGCCAGCAGTCCACCGACAGGGGGCAACAATCAGCCCCAGCATTTT	TRBD1	NA	TRBV28	TRBJ1-5
CSVEDQGNEQFF	TGCAGCGTTGAAGATCAGGGTAATGAGCAGTTCTTC	NA	NA	TRBV29-1	TRBJ2-1
CASRTGQGQPQHF	TGTGCCAGCAGGACAGGGCAGGGCCAGCCCCAGCATTTT	TRBD1	NA	TRBV6-5	TRBJ1-5
CASRPRDRVNEKLFF	TGTGCCAGCAGGCCTCGGGACAGGGTTAATGAAAAACTGTTTTTT	TRBD1	NA	TRBV2	TRBJ1-4
CASGTGGRGTEAFF	TGTGCCAGCGGGACAGGGGGTCGGGGCACTGAAGCTTTCTTT	TRBD1	NA	TRBV19	TRBJ1-1
CASSPDSNEQFF	TGTGCCAGCAGCCCGGACAGCAATGAGCAGTTCTTC	NA	NA	TRBV7-6	TRBJ2-1
CSVEETGLEQYF	TGCAGCGTTGAAGAGACAGGTCTCGAGCAGTACTTC	NA	NA	TRBV29-1	TRBJ2-7
CASSQNTGTGDNTDTQYF	TGCGCCAGCAGCCAAAATACCGGGACAGGGGACAACACAGATACGCAGTATTTT	TRBD1	NA	TRBV4-1	TRBJ2-3
CASSPRTGQTGELFF	TGTGCCAGCTCACCAAGGACAGGTCAGACCGGGGAGCTGTTTTTT	TRBD1	NA	TRBV18	TRBJ2-2
CASSLSTGGGETQYF	TGCGCCAGCAGCTTGTCTACGGGTGGAGGAGAGACCCAGTACTTC	NA	NA	TRBV5-1	TRBJ2-5
CASSLNVRLAGDTQYF	TGTGCCAGCAGTTTAAACGTTAGACTAGCGGGAGATACGCAGTATTTT	TRBD2	NA	TRBV28	TRBJ2-3
CASSSRARSYNEQFF	TGTGCCAGCAGCTCGAGGGCTAGGTCCTACAATGAGCAGTTCTTC	NA	NA	TRBV11-3	TRBJ2-1
CATSRERDYGYTF	TGTGCCACCAGCAGAGAGCGGGACTATGGCTACACCTTC	NA	NA	TRBV15	TRBJ1-2
CASSPRGQTLEKLFF	TGTGCCAGCAGCCCCCGAGGACAGACTCTTGAAAAACTGTTTTTT	NA	NA	TRBV6-1	TRBJ1-4
CASQPGQGCNQPQHF	TGCGCCTCACAGCCGGGACAGGGGTGCAATCAGCCCCAGCATTTT	TRBD1	NA	TRBV10-2	TRBJ1-5
CASSWGTGHTEQFF	TGCGCCAGCAGCTGGGGGACAGGGCATACTGAGCAGTTCTTC	TRBD1	NA	TRBV5-1	TRBJ2-1
CATTRGGRDEKLFF	TGTGCCACGACGAGGGGGGGCCGGGATGAAAAACTGTTTTTT	NA	NA	TRBV6-5	TRBJ1-4
CASSQGGSQSGYTF	TGCGCCAGCAGCCAAGGGGGCAGTCAGTCTGGCTACACCTTC	NA	NA	TRBV4-1	TRBJ1-2
CASSPTSGAYNEQFF	TGTGCCAGCAGTCCGACTAGCGGGGCCTACAATGAGCAGTTCTTC	TRBD2	NA	TRBV5-5	TRBJ2-1
CASRPDRASYNEQFF	TGTGCCAGCAGACCAGACAGGGCCTCGTACAATGAGCAGTTCTTC	TRBD1	NA	TRBV7-2	TRBJ2-1
CATRVDLGLGNTEAFF	TGTGCCACCAGGGTGGATTTGGGGCTTGGGAACACTGAAGCTTTCTTT	NA	NA	TRBV27	TRBJ1-1